A selection of T cell receptor beta chains follows, all from one sample in a study of T-cell reconstitution after alpha-beta-depleted transplantation in children. Each CDR3 protein is one row after TCRdb ran MiXCR on the PCR reads. The table shows about 500,000 distinct CDR3 sequences, with about 33% occurring only once. Source: PBMCs from the stem cell graft donor, taken from the stem cell graft. The receptors here all came from a human donor who donated a stem cell graft to a child with aplastic anemia. CDR3s include the opening cysteine and the closing phenylalanine or tryptophan.

TRBV12-3/TRBV12-4 CASTLGGNGELFF
TRBV6-2/TRBV6-3 CASSYKRPGGEQFF
TRBV3-1 CASSLREFPTTDTQYF
TRBV5-1 CASSNRTSGRVNEQFF
TRBV6-1 CASSEGFFGYTF
TRBV20-1 CSASVGGSTLRTQYF
TRBV7-2 CASSPLTSGTFSRKLFF
TRBV4-3 CASSVRPSPTEAFF
TRBV20-1 CSAQLAGVYEQYF
TRBV5-5 CASNPTVSRNTEAFF
TRBV30 CAWTVRTSGNTIYF
TRBV20-1 CSASPRETEAFF
TRBV29-1 CSVLVAGGIHSNQPQHF
TRBV7-3 CASSPILSGANVLTF
TRBV5-1 CASSLAGGIAYNEQFF
TRBV6-2/TRBV6-3 CASSNRGLSTDTQYF